This T cell receptor (beta chain) is drawn from a study of cytotoxic CD8 clonotypes in ibrutinib-treated CLL (dated by TCRdb to about 2021). Notes on the research overall: The cohort included about 15 treatment-naive and 11 relapsed/refractory patients; around 17 were IGHV unmutated. An average of roughly 270,000 productive templates and roughly 94,000 productive rearrangements was obtained per sample. Cryopreserved peripheral blood mononuclear cells were obtained before treatment, at response, and at either sustained remission or disease progression. Partial responses were observed in some 24 patients and complete responses in 2; after a median follow-up of roughly 72 months, remission was maintained in approximately 15 patients and progression was observed in 12. Of the 90 or so participants in the trial, 20 to 30 had longitudinal samples available. The response samples were drawn at a median of around eleven months into treatment, with a range of about 6 to 36 months. Every sample from remission and from progressive disease was obtained while the patients were still on ibrutinib. What the authors observed across the whole study: Baseline clonality exceeded that of age-matched healthy donors and correlated strongly with circulating CD8+ T-cell counts. Sampling times were not matched between sustained-remission and progressing patients, and lymph node repertoires were not studied. At ibrutinib response clonality went up, during sustained remission it held steady, and at progression it dropped back toward baseline. Public clonotypes were rare and either shrank or stayed stable during treatment, and the rise in clonality at ibrutinib response reflected expansion of private clonotypes.

On a MiSeq, deep resolution sequencing aimed for a depth between 1 in 1 million and 1 in 200,000 T cells, with each clonotype covered roughly 10x on average. The immunoSEQ hsTCRB Kit was used to generate the TCR beta libraries. The authors processed their data as follows. Data were analyzed with ImmunoSEQ Data Assistant and ImmunoSEQ Analyzer, with V, D and J genes assigned per IMGT definitions. Clonality, which ranges from 0 to 1, was calculated as one minus the normalized Shannon entropy of productive rearrangement frequencies. Only overrepresented clonotypes making up at least 0.05% of the repertoire of each patient were included in the public clonotype analysis. Repertoires from some twelve age-matched healthy donors in immuneACCESS were used as clonality controls. In TCRdb, the immuneACCESS table is reduced to in-frame sequences with V and J assigned. These tables do not hold every clone; where another copy was compared, an unresolved V gene accounts for under half, and the others remain unexplained. From that table come the V and J calls and clone size; the DNA was used to work out D and trimming. In this sample the table shows approximately 170,000 clones, nearly 90% of which occur a single time. The leading ten clones occupy 3% to 3.5% of the sample.

This clone has a handful of counts. The target of this receptor is not known. No base-level quality is on record; no much larger clone is a single base apart. The time point label, read with the paper, signifies: progressive disease on ibrutinib. For TCR beta library preparation, approximately 2 micrograms of genomic DNA were extracted from the cryopreserved PBMCs. Longitudinal blood samples from CLL patients on ibrutinib monotherapy were analyzed using high-throughput TCR beta sequencing. The patients took part in an open-label, single-center phase 2 trial of ibrutinib monotherapy. The CDR3 has 11 amino acids, counting the end cysteine and phenylalanine. Only the CDR3 region is kept as DNA, spanning 33 bases read in frame from base 1. V is reduced by 3 bases and J by 8 bases, leaving a spacing of 7 bases between them. CDR1 LNHDA and CDR2 SQIVND are derived from the germline V gene (reference sequence).

Recombination linked TRBV19 to TRBJ1-1, with no confidently assigned D gene. The starting material was PBMCs, obtained at disease progression, from a patient treated with ibrutinib. This sequence originates from a human donor with chronic lymphocytic leukemia. The DNA reads as follows: TGTGCCAGTAGTATTCGAAGGGAAGCTTTCTTT. The resulting protein is CASSIRREAFF.